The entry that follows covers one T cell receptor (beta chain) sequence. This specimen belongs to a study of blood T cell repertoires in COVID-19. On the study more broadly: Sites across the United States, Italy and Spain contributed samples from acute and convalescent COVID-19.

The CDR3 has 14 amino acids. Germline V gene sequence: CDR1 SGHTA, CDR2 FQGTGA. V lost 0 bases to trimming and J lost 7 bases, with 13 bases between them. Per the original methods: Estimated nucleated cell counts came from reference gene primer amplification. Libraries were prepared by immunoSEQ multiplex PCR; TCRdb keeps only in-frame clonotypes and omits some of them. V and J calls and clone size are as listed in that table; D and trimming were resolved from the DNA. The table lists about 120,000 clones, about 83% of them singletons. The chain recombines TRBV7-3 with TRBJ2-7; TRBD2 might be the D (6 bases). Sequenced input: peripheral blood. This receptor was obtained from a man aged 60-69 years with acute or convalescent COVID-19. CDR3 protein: CASSLTRELNEQYF. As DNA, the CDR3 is TGTGCCAGCAGCTTAACTCGGGAGCTTAATGAGCAGTACTTC.